This T cell receptor (beta chain) was sequenced for a study of T-cell memory formation after mild COVID-19. Study at large: Largely donor-specific sequence clusters came from a couple of donors. Study-level results: Day 15 to 85 contracting clones showed balanced CD4/CD8; day 15 to 37 expanders favored CD4+.

With regard to this clonotype: Its target is unknown.

TCRdb reprocessed the 5' RACE reads via MiXCR and lists one record per CDR3 protein. The repertoire has approximately 270,000 distinct CDR3 sequences, around 16% of them found once; the top ten carry roughly 20%. Per germline, CDR1 SGHAT and CDR2 FQNNGV. CDR3 size: 15 residues. V lost 5 bases, J lost 1 base, and 14 bases lay in between. Sequenced: PBMCs or a T cell subset sorted from them (not recorded which). The chain links TRBV11-2 to TRBJ1-1; D unresolved. This sequence originates from a man aged 18-30 years who had mild COVID-19 (a few samples of this study predate the infection). Cell type and time point are not known. CDR3 protein: CASSLSDRGNTEAFF. The CDR3 DNA follows: TGTGCCAGCAGCCTCTCGGACCGAGGGAACACTGAAGCTTTCTTT.